Shown below are 22 T cell receptor beta chains from a single sample sequenced in a study of blood T cell repertoires in COVID-19. Here immunoSEQ multiplex PCR was the method, and the copy in TCRdb shows in-frame clones only, minus some. Among just under 150,000 clones, about 80% were seen once, and the ten largest hold around 5%. Source material: peripheral blood. All receptors come from a human donor in a cohort sampled during active COVID-19.

V usage is TRBV29-1 and J usage is TRBJ1-2; 9 positions agree with TRBD1. Germline CDR1 SQVTM, CDR2 ANQGSEA. Trimming at V came to 6 bases and at J to 8 bases, leaving 7 bases not matched to a gene. The CDR3 runs to 12 residues. CDR3 sequence (DNA): TGCAGCGTCGAGGACAGGGGAAGAGGCTACACCTTC. Its protein is CSVEDRGRGYTF.

The chain links TRBV6-6 to TRBJ2-7, with a weak D call TRBD1 (5 bases). Trimming shortened V by 2 bases and J by 7 bases, and 15 bases separated the two germline ends. CDR1 is MNHNY, CDR2 SVGAGI, per germline (reference sequence). This CDR3 is 14 amino acids long. The CDR3 coding sequence is TGTGCCAGCAGTTACAAAAGGGGCGAGAGGGAGCAGTACGTC. Amino acid sequence: CASSYKRGEREQYV.

V and J are TRBV5-1 and TRBJ2-5; 12 bases map to TRBD2. The V and J ends lost 4 bases and 4 bases, in that order; junction bases with no gene match: 5. The CDR3 consists of 15 residues. Germline V gene sequence: CDR1 SGHRS, CDR2 YFSETQ. Here the CDR3 reads CASSLGLAGRETQYF. The DNA for the CDR3 is TGCGCCAGCAGCCTGGGACTAGCGGGTAGAGAGACCCAGTACTTC. Full variable domain (rest looked up from reference TRBV5-1 and TRBJ2-5): KAGVTQTPRYLIKTRGQQVTLSCSPISGHRSVSWYQQTPGQGLQFLFEYFSETQRNKGNFPGRFSGRQFSNSRSEMNVSTLELGDSALYLCASSLGLAGRETQYFGPGTRLLVL.

The chain combines TRBV30 with TRBJ1-2; 12 nucleotides agree with TRBD1. This CDR3 contains 14 residues. Trimming at V came to 5 bases and at J to 8 bases, leaving 9 bases not matched to a gene. The germline CDR1 and CDR2 sequences are GTSNPN and SVGIG (reference sequence). This chain's CDR3 is CAWGDRGHGSGYTF. As DNA, the CDR3 is TGTGCCTGGGGGGACAGGGGGCATGGATCCGGCTACACCTTC.

This chain joins TRBV28 and TRBJ2-1, with 8 bases that match TRBD1. The CDR3 is 15 residues long. Germline CDR1 is MDHEN and CDR2 is SYDVKM. V dropped 5 bases and J dropped 7; count of bases not matched to a gene: 10. CDR3 residues: CASSLGTGWRNEQFF. CDR3 nucleotides: TGTGCCAGCAGTCTCGGGACAGGATGGAGGAATGAGCAGTTCTTC.

This chain connects TRBV24-1 to TRBJ2-1; the D gene is possibly TRBD2 (6 bases). Germline loops: CDR1 KGHDR, CDR2 SFDVKD. This CDR3 comprises 16 residues. V was clipped by 2 bases and J by 1 base, with 11 bases between them. CDR3 loop: CATSDSGSKSYNEQFF. For the CDR3, the DNA is TGTGCCACCAGTGATTCCGGGAGTAAATCCTACAATGAGCAGTTCTTC.

This clone was recorded once. This sequence joins TRBV18 and TRBJ2-7, with TRBD2 matching over 7 bases. The CDR3 is 15 amino acids. Germline CDR1 KGHSH, CDR2 LQKENI. The V segment lost 3 bases and the J segment 3 bases; nucleotides outside the gene matches: 8. CDR3: CASSPSATGGYEQYV. The CDR3 DNA reads TGTGCCAGCTCACCCAGTGCTACGGGGGGCTACGAGCAGTACGTC.

The chain is built from TRBV6-1 and TRBJ2-7, with 12 bases lining up with TRBD2. The CDR3 has 17 residues. Germline assignment: CDR1 MNHNS and CDR2 SASEGT. V shed 0 bases and J 4 bases; nucleotides not matched to a gene: 7. CDR3 sequence: CASSEALGLAGIYEQYV. The DNA for the CDR3 is TGTGCCAGCAGTGAAGCGCTTGGACTAGCGGGAATTTACGAGCAGTACGTC.

This clone was counted between two and nine times. This chain uses TRBV7-8 with TRBJ1-1; 7 bases align to TRBD1. This CDR3 region has 16 residues. In germline, CDR1 is SGHVS, CDR2 FQNEAQ. Germline trimming cut 5 bases from V and 1 base from J; bases unmatched to any gene: 10. The CDR3 is CASSKTDRVWNTEAFF. Here the CDR3 DNA reads TGTGCCAGCAGCAAGACCGACAGGGTGTGGAACACTGAAGCTTTCTTT.

The chain carries TRBV10-3 and TRBJ1-5, with TRBD1 as a possible D gene (5 bases). The CDR3 has 14 residues. CDR1 is ENHRY, CDR2 SYGVKD, per germline. Trimming left V 4 bases short and J 5 bases short, with 12 bases between. CDR3 in DNA: TGTGCCATCAGTGGAGGAGGGGAGGATCAGCCCCAGCATTTT. It is translated as CAISGGGEDQPQHF.

This chain links TRBV27 with TRBJ2-5; a possible D gene is TRBD2 (5 bases). From germline, CDR1 is MNHEY and CDR2 SMNVEV (reference sequence). This CDR3 is built from 15 residues. V lost 5 bases, J lost 3 bases, and 16 bases lay in between. The CDR3 region is CASSPLQSREETQYF. In DNA form, the CDR3 reads TGTGCCAGCAGTCCCTTACAGTCGAGGGAAGAGACCCAGTACTTC.

The chain combines TRBV6-6 with TRBJ2-2; TRBD2 aligns across 11 bases. Trimming cost V 7 bases and J 4 bases; bases outside gene matches: 8. Germline CDR1 MNHNY, CDR2 SVGAGI (reference sequence). The CDR3 is 16 amino acids. This CDR3 is CASIPGTSGFTGELFF. The CDR3 bases are TGTGCCAGCATCCCCGGGACTAGCGGATTCACCGGGGAGCTGTTTTTT.

This clone turned up a few times. J is TRBJ2-5 and V is TRBV5-4, with TRBD2 as a possible D gene (6 bases). Germline V gene data show CDR1 as SGHNT and CDR2 as YYREEE (reference sequence). The CDR3 length is 14 residues. V gave up 2 bases and J gave up 0 bases, with 8 bases separating them. CDR3 amino acids: CASSFRDYQETQYF. The DNA for the CDR3 is TGTGCCAGCAGCTTCCGGGACTACCAAGAGACCCAGTACTTC.

On this clone: The conserved final phenylalanine or tryptophan is absent from the CDR3, which likely points to a read error. Because the CDR3's place on the DNA is in doubt, the DNA is left out and the CDR3 is given as listed by TCRdb. The CDR3 sequence is CASSLRGTGPSL. The rearrangement links TRBV11-2 to TRBJ1-6; the D call of TRBD1 is as the table states it, not checked on the DNA. Termini included, the CDR3 measures 12 amino acids. Germline CDR1 SGHAT, CDR2 FQNNGV.

V usage is TRBV6-1 and J usage is TRBJ1-3, with a weak D call TRBD1 (6 bases). Trimming removed 1 base at V and 3 bases at J, with 16 bases between. The CDR3 sequence is 17 residues long. Germline V CDR1 and CDR2: MNHNS, SASEGT. CDR3 protein: CASSEDLGGGGGNTIYF. CDR3 DNA: TGTGCCAGCAGTGAAGACCTAGGGGGGGGTGGTGGAAACACCATATATTTT.

This clone was counted a single time. The chain has TRBV7-3 and TRBJ2-6; 7 nucleotides agree with TRBD1. Per germline, CDR1 SGHTA and CDR2 FQGTGA. Trimming cost V 5 bases and J 2 bases; bases outside gene matches: 3. The CDR3 is 15 residues long. CDR3 DNA: TGTGCCAGCAGCGCAGGACAGGCTGGGGCCAACGTCCTGACTTTC. It specifies CASSAGQAGANVLTF.

The chain couples TRBV7-9 to TRBJ2-1; D may be TRBD2 (5 bases). The V gene lost 6 bases and the J gene lost 5 bases, with 17 bases spanning the gap. There are 15 residues in the CDR3. Germline-derived CDR1 and CDR2 are SEHNR and FQNEAQ (reference sequence). In DNA, the CDR3 is TGTGCCAGCAGTTCCCTTGGACTCGGGGACAATGAGCAGTTCTTC. Protein: CASSSLGLGDNEQFF.

This chain uses TRBV28 with TRBJ1-4; TRBD1 matches at 8 bases. V shed 7 bases and J 4 bases; nucleotides not matched to a gene: 11. Germline V gene lookup returns CDR1 MDHEN and CDR2 SYDVKM. The CDR3 is 16 residues long. CDR3 DNA: TGTGCCAGCACTCATCAGGGGGCGGGGAGTAATGAAAAACTGTTTTTT. This sequence encodes CASTHQGAGSNEKLFF. Variable domain in full (rest from reference TRBV28 and TRBJ1-4): DVKVTQSSRYLVKRTGEKVFLECVQDMDHENMFWYRQDPGLGLRLIYFSYDVKMKEKGDIPEGYSVSREKKERFSLILESASTNQTSMYLCASTHQGAGSNEKLFFGSGTQLSVL.

This sequence joins TRBV12-5 and TRBJ2-5; the D is unclear. The V and J ends lost 6 bases and 3 bases respectively, with 5 bases between them. Germline CDR1 is LGHNT and CDR2 is FRNRAP. The CDR3 loop spans 11 amino acids. The CDR3 DNA is TGTGCTAGTGGCCTCGAAGAGACCCAGTACTTC. Its protein is CASGLEETQYF.

This clone was counted once. The chain joins TRBV2 to TRBJ2-7, with TRBD2 matching 7 bases. V lost 7 bases to trimming and J lost 7 bases; unmatched junction nucleotides: 13. The germline V gene has CDR1 SNHLY and CDR2 FYNNEI. The CDR3 is 14 amino acids. CDR3 DNA sequence: TGTGCCAGCAAATTGCTAGCGGCCGGTTTAGAGCAGTACGTC. Encoded protein: CASKLLAAGLEQYV.

V gene TRBV9 combines with J gene TRBJ2-1; 9 bases map to TRBD1. V gave up 0 bases and J gave up 6 bases; unmatched junction bases: 10. This CDR3 has 17 amino acids. Germline CDR1 is SGDLS and CDR2 is YYNGEE. The CDR3 here is CASSVGVGTGIANEQFF. The CDR3 DNA reads as TGTGCCAGCAGCGTAGGTGTAGGGACAGGGATTGCCAATGAGCAGTTCTTC.

V gene TRBV27 combines with J gene TRBJ2-7, with D possibly TRBD2 on 5 matching bases. The V end lost 4 bases, the J end lost 3 bases, and 16 bases lay between the germline ends. CDR3 length: 15 amino acids. Germline CDR1 MNHEY, CDR2 SMNVEV (reference sequence). The CDR3 bases are TGTGCCAGCAGTTCTCTTCTAGAGGGAGACTACGAGCAGTACTTC. Translating it yields CASSSLLEGDYEQYF.